The present entry profiles one T cell receptor beta chain with its context. These data are taken from a study of control samples from healthy donors and cancer patients. Trimming cost V 2 bases and J 11 bases, with 13 bases left between them. CDR1 and CDR2 from the germline V gene are SGHDT and YYEEEE. This CDR3 spans 13 amino acids. Method: immunoSEQ multiplex PCR; TCRdb's copy keeps in-frame clones and lacks some. The sample yields under 450,000 clones, 75% to 95% seen once. The sequence derives from a man between 35 and 55 years old with head and neck cancer. V usage is TRBV5-6 and J usage is TRBJ1-4; possible D gene TRBD1, 5 bases. Specimen: PBMCs. CDR3 sequence (DNA): TGTGCCAGCAGCTTAACCGGGACGCCGAAACTGTTTTTT. Translating gives CASSLTGTPKLFF.